What follows are 11 T cell receptor beta chains derived from one specimen sequenced in a study of OX40 agonist ivuxolimab in advanced cancers. The table came from immunoSEQ multiplex PCR; TCRdb's copy has only in-frame clones and leaves some out. The table lists approximately 16,000 clones, 70% to 90% of them singletons. The sample in question was CD4+ or CD8+ T cells sorted from blood, obtained in a trial of the OX40 agonist ivuxolimab. The receptors come from an adult with an advanced solid tumor such as melanoma, head and neck, liver or kidney cancer.

This chain joins TRBV6-1 and TRBJ1-5, with 7 bases lining up with TRBD1. The CDR3 runs 14 residues. The V and J ends lost 10 bases and 0 bases, in that order; junction bases with no gene match: 6. Germline lookup yields CDR1 MNHNS and CDR2 SASEGT. The CDR3 here is CAISTGDSNQPQHF. DNA of the CDR3: TGTGCCATCAGCACAGGGGATAGCAATCAGCCCCAGCATTTT.

The V call is TRBV27, the J call TRBJ1-1; D uncertain. Trimming took off 2 bases at V and 5 bases at J, with 9 bases between the two ends. The CDR3 is 13 amino acids. From germline, CDR1 is MNHEY and CDR2 SMNVEV (reference sequence). The CDR3 region has the DNA TGTGCCAGCAGTTTACTTGGGAGTACTGAAGCTTTCTTT. Translated: CASSLLGSTEAFF.

The CDR3 nucleotides are TGTGCCAGCAGCTTCGTCGCGGCCACAGATACGCAGTATTTT. Translated, it gives CASSFVAATDTQYF. This chain connects TRBV5-6 to TRBJ2-3; D gene uncertain. The CDR3 has 14 amino acids. V was shortened by 2 bases and J by 2 bases, with 9 bases between the two germline ends. CDR1 SGHDT and CDR2 YYEEEE come from the germline V gene.

On this clone itself: The junction departs from germline at one end; a sequencing error may be responsible. This chain connects TRBV6-1 to TRBJ2-2; D assignment may be TRBD1 or TRBD2 (5 bases each). Germline V gene data show CDR1 as MNHNS and CDR2 as SASEGT. This CDR3 is built from 12 residues. The CDR3 reads CAGRGDTGELFF. The CDR3 DNA is TGTGCCGGCAGAGGGGACACCGGGGAGCTGTTTTTT.

This CDR3 reads CASSFLPPLAGGSNEQYF. CDR3 DNA: TGTGCCAGCAGTTTCCTCCCGCCTCTAGCGGGAGGGTCCAACGAGCAGTACTTC. The V and J genes are TRBV27 and TRBJ2-7; TRBD2 aligns across 12 bases. The CDR3 length is 18 residues. The ends lost 3 bases at V and 5 bases at J; junction bases unmatched: 14. Germline V gives CDR1 MNHEY, CDR2 SMNVEV (reference sequence).

The rearrangement links TRBV4-3 to TRBJ1-1; perhaps TRBD1 as D (6 bases). Trimming removed 0 bases from V and 4 bases from J, with 12 bases in between. The CDR3 has 15 residues. Germline V gene lookup returns CDR1 LGHNA and CDR2 YSLEER. The CDR3 loop reads CASSQELGAPTEAFF. CDR3 nucleotide sequence: TGCGCCAGCAGCCAAGAATTGGGGGCTCCCACTGAAGCTTTCTTT.

This clone was picked up one time. This chain joins TRBV13 and TRBJ2-7; D unclear. V was trimmed by 6 bases and J by 5 bases, leaving 8 bases between them. Germline V gene data show CDR1 as PRHDT and CDR2 as FYEKMQ (reference sequence). This CDR3 contains 11 residues. CDR3 residues: CASSQTDEQYF. CDR3 DNA sequence: TGTGCCAGCAGTCAGACGGACGAGCAGTACTTC.

The chain couples TRBV11-3 to TRBJ2-7; TRBD2 matches 9 bases. V shed 8 bases and J 3 bases; nucleotides not matched to a gene: 5. The CDR3 has 13 amino acids. Germline V lookup: CDR1 SGHNT, CDR2 YENEEA. The CDR3 DNA follows: TGTGCCAGCGGTAGCGGGAGTGTCTACGAGCAGTACTTC. It is translated as CASGSGSVYEQYF.

Comment on this clone: An end of the junction differs from the germline gene, which may be a read error. The V and J genes are TRBV11-2 and TRBJ2-7; D is unresolved. From germline, CDR1 is SGHAT and CDR2 FQNNGV. CDR3 length: 9 residues. CDR3 coding DNA: TGTGCCAGCAGCCCTGGGCCCGTCTTC. This translates into CASSPGPVF. Full variable domain (rest looked up from reference TRBV11-2 and TRBJ2-7): EAGVAQSPRYKIIEKRQSVAFWCNPISGHATLYWYQQILGQGPKLLIQFQNNGVVDDSQLPKDRFSAERLKGVDSTLKIQPAKLEDSAVYLCASSPGPVFGPGTRLTVT.

In this sample, this clone turned up once. This chain connects TRBV9 to TRBJ2-5; D could derive from TRBD1 or TRBD2 (5 bases each). The J call may not be correct, given that the DNA end is closer to TRBJ2-7. The germline V gene encodes CDR1 SGDLS and CDR2 YYNGEE. The CDR3 consists of 15 residues. The CDR3, as DNA: TGTGCCAGCAGCGTAGGGGTAGGGGAGACCTACGAGCAGTACTTC. Its translation: CASSVGVGETYEQYF.

The chain is built from TRBV5-1 and TRBJ2-5; TRBD2 agrees at 8 bases. V lost 3 bases, J lost 5 bases, and 15 bases stayed unmatched. Germline CDR1 is SGHRS and CDR2 is YFSETQ. The length of the CDR3 is 17 residues. The DNA of the CDR3 is TGCGCCAGCAGCTGGATGTTCGGCCAGGGCGGGAGGGAGACCCAGTACTTC. This encodes CASSWMFGQGGRETQYF.